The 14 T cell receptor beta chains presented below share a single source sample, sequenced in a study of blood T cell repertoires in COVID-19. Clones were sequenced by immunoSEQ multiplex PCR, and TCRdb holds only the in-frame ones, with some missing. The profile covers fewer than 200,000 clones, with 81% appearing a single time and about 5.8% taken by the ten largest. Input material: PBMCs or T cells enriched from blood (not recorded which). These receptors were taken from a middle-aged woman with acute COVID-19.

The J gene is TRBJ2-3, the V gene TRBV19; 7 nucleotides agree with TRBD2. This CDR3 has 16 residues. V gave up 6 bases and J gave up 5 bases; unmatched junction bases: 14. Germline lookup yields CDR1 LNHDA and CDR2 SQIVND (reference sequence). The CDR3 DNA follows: TGTGCCAGTAGATCCTCGGGAGGCCCTCGGGGAGATACGCAGTATTTT. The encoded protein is CASRSSGGPRGDTQYF.

For the CDR3, the DNA is TGTGCCAGCAGTGTCAACATGAACACCGGGGAGCTGTTTTTT. Protein sequence: CASSVNMNTGELFF. The J gene is TRBJ2-2, the V gene TRBV2; no clear D gene. In germline, CDR1 is SNHLY, CDR2 FYNNEI. V was clipped by 4 bases and J by 1 base, with 7 bases between them. This CDR3 comprises 14 residues.

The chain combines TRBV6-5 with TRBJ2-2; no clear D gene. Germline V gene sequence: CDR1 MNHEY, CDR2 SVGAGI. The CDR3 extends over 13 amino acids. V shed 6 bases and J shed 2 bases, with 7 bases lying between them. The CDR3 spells CASSPFNTGELFF. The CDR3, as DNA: TGTGCCAGCAGCCCCTTTAACACCGGGGAGCTGTTTTTT.

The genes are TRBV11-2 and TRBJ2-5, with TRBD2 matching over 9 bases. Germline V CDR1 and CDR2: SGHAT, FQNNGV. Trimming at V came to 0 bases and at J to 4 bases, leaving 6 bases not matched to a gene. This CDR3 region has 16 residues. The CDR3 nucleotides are TGTGCCAGCAGCTTAGATGCGGGACTAGCCTCAGAGACCCAGTACTTC. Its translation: CASSLDAGLASETQYF.

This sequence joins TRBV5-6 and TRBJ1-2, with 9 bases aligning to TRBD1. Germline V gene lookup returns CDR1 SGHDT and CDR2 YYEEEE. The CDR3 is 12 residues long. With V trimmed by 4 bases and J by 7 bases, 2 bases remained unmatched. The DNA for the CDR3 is TGTGCCAGCAGCCGGGACAGGGCTGGCTACACCTTC. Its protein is CASSRDRAGYTF. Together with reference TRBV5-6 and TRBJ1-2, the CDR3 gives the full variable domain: DAGVTQSPTHLIKTRGQQVTLRCSPKSGHDTVSWYQQALGQGPQFIFQYYEEEERQRGNFPDRFSGHQFPNYSSELNVNALLLGDSALYLCASSRDRAGYTFGSGTRLTVV.

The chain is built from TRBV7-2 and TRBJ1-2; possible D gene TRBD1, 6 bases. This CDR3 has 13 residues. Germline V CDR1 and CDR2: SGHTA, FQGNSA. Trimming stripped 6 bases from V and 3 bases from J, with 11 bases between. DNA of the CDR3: TGTGCCAGCAGGAGGGACACCCACTATGGCTACACCTTC. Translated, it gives CASRRDTHYGYTF.

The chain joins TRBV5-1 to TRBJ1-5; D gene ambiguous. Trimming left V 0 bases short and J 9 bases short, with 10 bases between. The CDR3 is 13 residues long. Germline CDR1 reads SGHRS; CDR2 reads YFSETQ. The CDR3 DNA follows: TGCGCCAGCAGCTTGGCGGGGAGATCGCCCCAGCATTTT. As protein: CASSLAGRSPQHF.

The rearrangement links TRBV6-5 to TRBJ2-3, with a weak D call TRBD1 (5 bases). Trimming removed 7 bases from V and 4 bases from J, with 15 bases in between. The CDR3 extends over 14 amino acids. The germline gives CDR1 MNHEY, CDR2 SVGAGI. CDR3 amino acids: CASTSPGHADTQYF. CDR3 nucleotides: TGTGCCAGCACCAGCCCAGGGCATGCAGATACGCAGTATTTT.

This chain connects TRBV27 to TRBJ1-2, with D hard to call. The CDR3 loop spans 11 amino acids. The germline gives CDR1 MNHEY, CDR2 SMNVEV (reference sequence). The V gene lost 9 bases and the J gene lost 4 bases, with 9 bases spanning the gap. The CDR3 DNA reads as TGTGCCAGGGGGAGGACCTATGGCTACACCTTC. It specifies CARGRTYGYTF.

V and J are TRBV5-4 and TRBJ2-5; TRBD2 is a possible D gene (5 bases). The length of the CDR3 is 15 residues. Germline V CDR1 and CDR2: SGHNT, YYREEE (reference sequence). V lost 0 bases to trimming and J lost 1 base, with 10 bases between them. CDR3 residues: CASSLGEPSQETQYF. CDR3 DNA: TGTGCCAGCAGCTTGGGGGAGCCGAGCCAAGAGACCCAGTACTTC.

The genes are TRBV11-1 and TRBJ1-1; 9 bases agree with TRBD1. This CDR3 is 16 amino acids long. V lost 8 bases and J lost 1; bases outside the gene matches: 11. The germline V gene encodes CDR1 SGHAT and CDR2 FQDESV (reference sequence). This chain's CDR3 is CASSLLQGAWNTEAFF. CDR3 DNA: TGTGCCAGCTCGCTACTACAGGGGGCCTGGAACACTGAAGCTTTCTTT.

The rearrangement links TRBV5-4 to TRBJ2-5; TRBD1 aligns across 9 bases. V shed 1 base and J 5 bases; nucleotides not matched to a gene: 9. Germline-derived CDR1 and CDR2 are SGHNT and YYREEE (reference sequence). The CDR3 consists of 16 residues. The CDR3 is CASSLKETGGSETQYF. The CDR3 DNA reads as TGTGCCAGCAGCTTGAAAGAGACAGGGGGTAGTGAGACCCAGTACTTC.

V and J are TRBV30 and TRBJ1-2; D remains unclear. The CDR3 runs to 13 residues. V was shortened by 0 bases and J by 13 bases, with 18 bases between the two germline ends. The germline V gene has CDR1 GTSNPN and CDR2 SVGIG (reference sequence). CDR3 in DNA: TGTGCCTGGAGTGTACCCGCCGAACCCTGGAGCACCTTC. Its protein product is CAWSVPAEPWSTF.

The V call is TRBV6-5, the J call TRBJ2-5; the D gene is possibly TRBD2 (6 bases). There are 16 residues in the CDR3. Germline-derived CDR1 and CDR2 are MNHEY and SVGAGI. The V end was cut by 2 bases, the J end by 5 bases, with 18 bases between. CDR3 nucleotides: TGTGCCAGCAGTTACGGGGTCGGGGGAGATTTTGAGACCCAGTACTTC. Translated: CASSYGVGGDFETQYF.